Sequencing of this TCR beta chain was carried out in a study of regulatory T cells in long-lasting Graves disease. Study-wide results and limits: Not thyroid tissue but only peripheral blood was studied.

This sample's time point: persistent/refractory GD, antithyroid drugs over 5 years with positive TRAb. The TCR library was prepared using RNA isolated from PBMCs. Patients with Graves' disease were diagnosed by American Thyroid Association guidelines. The ends were cut back, 0 bases at V and 4 bases at J, with 15 bases in the middle. Germline-derived CDR1 and CDR2 are DFQATT and SNEGSKA (reference sequence). This CDR3 contains 15 residues. HTBI primers from iRepertoire and Arm-PCR of CDR3 regions yielded the TCR beta libraries. TCRdb analysed the multiplex PCR reads with MiXCR anew, one entry per CDR3 protein. The data show hundreds of thousands of distinct CDR3 sequences, with about 22% seen just once and about 7% held by the top ten. This clonotype has only a few counts. Antigen unknown.

Sequencing was performed on peripheral blood mononuclear cells (PBMCs), taken when the disease was refractory, from a patient treated with antithyroid drugs. The TCR originated in a female donor with Graves disease. The chain combines TRBV20-1 with TRBJ1-2; D remains unclear. CDR3 loop: CSARDLSQPAYGYTF. The DNA for the CDR3 is TGCAGTGCTAGAGATTTGAGCCAACCCGCCTATGGCTACACCTTC.